The rows below give T cell receptor beta chains drawn from one sample of a study of shared clonotypes between healthy human individuals. Profiled with immunoSEQ multiplex PCR; TCRdb holds only in-frame clones, not every one. The table records more than 1.2 million clones, just under 99% of them present only once. The sample was naive CD4+ T cells sorted from blood. These receptors originate from a man aged 30-40 years in good health. Both conserved end residues are trimmed from each CDR3. Fields, in order: V gene, clone size, CDR3 protein. Not all rows give a size; the values are once, few, many and, for expanded clones, a class.

TRBV7-8	.	ASSLFREYNEQF
TRBV11-2	.	ASSFRDRGRGELF
TRBV5-1	.	ASSLVTTSDGTGELF
TRBV5-5	once	ASSLGHIATGELF
TRBV29-1	.	SVVSGADGYT
TRBV2	.	ASKGARNEQF
TRBV19	.	ASTTGRSNQPQH
TRBV5-1	.	ASSSGTSGDANTGELF
TRBV18	.	ASSPGRWETQY
TRBV7-2	.	ASSTRQGAGYT
TRBV19	once	ASSTLTGRSGYT
TRBV6-1	once	ATTHSVERNQPQH
TRBV11-3	.	ASSSRGAGREF
TRBV18	.	ASSPQIRDIQY
TRBV21-1	.	ASSNLNSGMGEQY
TRBV28	.	ASSLWGRSSYEQY
TRBV7-6	.	ASSLSGNTIY
TRBV9	.	ASSARQRNTEAF
TRBV30	once	AWSRTSATGNIQY
TRBV28	.	ASSNSGRRPYEQY
TRBV28	once	ASSLRQTQETQY
TRBV7-2	.	ASSFGGNQPQH
TRBV7-9	.	ASSPPGGGYTDTQY
TRBV7-2	.	ASSSGWGPTYEQY
TRBV2	once	ASSSGLSTDTQY
TRBV7-9	.	ASSHTGGEGFSTEAF
TRBV7-2	.	ASSSSTDRVSSKQETQY
TRBV19	.	ASSVGVSTDTQY
TRBV19	.	ASSPSGISYNEQF
TRBV18	.	ASSPLGWDSNQPQH
TRBV29-1	.	SVARQQNTEAF
TRBV19	.	ASSIVPRGTYEQY
TRBV19	.	ASRGPGSSYNEQF
TRBV4-1	.	ASSQDDRALFFDEQF
TRBV7-2	.	ASTEGGSKNEQY
TRBV11-3	.	ASSETGLANNEQF
TRBV18	.	ASSPRTGVHYGYT
TRBV5-1	.	ASSARGQGEKLF
TRBV2	once	AMHRQGADEKLF
TRBV7-3	.	ASSSFGAGGSTGELF
TRBV2	.	ASTQSGGSSYEQY
TRBV9	once	ASSVGSGTDTQY
TRBV11-2	.	ASSLGRQNTGELF
TRBV15	.	ATSRGQRGEKLF
TRBV11-2	.	ASSRRVNTDTQY
TRBV5-8	once	ASSLPPGLARYEQY
TRBV18	.	ASSPGGSGNTIY
TRBV10-3	.	AISVLELHGYT
TRBV5-1	.	ASSFFISGTEYEQY
TRBV19	.	ASSIDPEETQY
TRBV7-9	.	ASSSRQGATEAF
TRBV2	.	ASRWASGANVLT
TRBV5-1	.	ASSPGRANEQF
TRBV19	.	ASSRGQVGNQPQH
TRBV7-8	.	ASSLYHVGLTGWDTQY
TRBV15	.	ATSRSFGTQTGELF
TRBV28	.	ASSRAGTVNTGELF
TRBV4-1	.	ASSQIHRRVQETQY
TRBV27	.	ASSRLAGITGELF